A selection of T cell receptor beta chains follows, all from one sample in a study of cytomegalovirus exposure and HLA in healthy donors. The protocol was immunoSEQ multiplex PCR, while the TCRdb copy is restricted to in-frame clones and leaves out a portion. The table lists more than 95,000 clones, 65% to 80% of them singletons. The sample comprised PBMCs. The receptors were sampled from a man aged 30 to 39 in good health and CMV-seronegative. Each CDR3 is given with its conserved first and last residue. Fields, in order: D gene, clone size, V gene, J gene, CDR3 protein, CDR3 DNA. A D gene is named only where the DNA matches it firmly. Size values are once, few and many counts, or a class for expanded clones, and some rows have none.

>TRBD2|NA|TRBV7-6|TRBJ2-2
CASSPRGLAGGTNTGELFF
TGTGCCAGCAGCCCCCGAGGACTAGCGGGAGGCACGAACACCGGGGAGCTGTTTTTT
>NA|few|TRBV5-1|TRBJ2-7
CASSLSSYEQYF
TGCGCCAGCAGCCTCAGCTCCTACGAGCAGTACTTC
>NA|once|TRBV10-3|TRBJ2-7
CAITPDGSRGMIKQYF
TGTGCCATCACCCCGGACGGCAGTCGGGGTATGATTAAGCAGTACTTC
>NA|NA|TRBV5-6|TRBJ2-3
CASSLDGGGPTDTQYF
TGTGCCAGCAGCTTAGATGGCGGGGGCCCCACAGATACGCAGTATTTT
>NA|NA|TRBV6-5|TRBJ2-7
CASGGIRGVGYEQYF
TGTGCCAGCGGGGGGATCAGGGGGGTGGGCTACGAGCAGTACTTC
>TRBD2|NA|TRBV30|TRBJ2-1
CAWTRGGGGSYNEQFF
TGTGCCTGGACACGCGGGGGGGGAGGATCCTACAATGAGCAGTTCTTC
>NA|NA|TRBV28|TRBJ1-2
CASSLQGNYGYTF
TGTGCCAGCAGTTTACAGGGCAACTATGGCTACACCTTC
>NA|NA|TRBV2|TRBJ2-1
CASSELAPTLNEQFF
TGTGCCAGCAGTGAATTAGCGCCCACCCTAAATGAGCAGTTCTTC
>NA|once|TRBV15|TRBJ1-2
CATSRDSRVDYGYTF
TGTGCCACCAGCAGAGATTCTCGGGTTGACTATGGCTACACCTTC
>TRBD1|NA|TRBV10-3|TRBJ1-5
CAISVHRGRNQPQHF
TGTGCCATCAGTGTCCACAGGGGGAGGAATCAGCCCCAGCATTTT
>TRBD2|NA|TRBV27|TRBJ2-3
CASSFEAGGPGTDTQYF
TGTGCCAGCAGTTTTGAGGCGGGGGGGCCAGGTACAGATACGCAGTATTTT
>TRBD1|NA|TRBV7-2|TRBJ2-4
CASKGTEAKNIQYF
TGTGCCAGCAAGGGGACAGAGGCCAAAAACATTCAGTACTTC
>NA|NA|TRBV7-3|TRBJ1-1
CASSLQGLNTEAFF
TGTGCCAGCAGCTTACAGGGTCTGAACACTGAAGCTTTCTTT
>TRBD2|NA|TRBV29-1|TRBJ2-7
CSVEGVREGRGAEQYF
TGCAGCGTTGAAGGAGTACGGGAGGGCCGGGGGGCTGAGCAGTACTTC
>NA|NA|TRBV6-5|TRBJ2-5
CASSRDIEGETQYF
TGTGCCAGCAGTCGGGACATCGAGGGAGAGACCCAGTACTTC
>TRBD2|NA|TRBV19|TRBJ2-1
CASSFLTGTSGGSPYNEQFF
TGTGCCAGTAGTTTCTTAACCGGGACTAGCGGGGGAAGCCCTTACAATGAGCAGTTCTTC
>NA|NA|TRBV28|TRBJ2-5
CASVLDQGRGETQYF
TGTGCCAGCGTCCTTGATCAGGGGCGAGGAGAGACCCAGTACTTC